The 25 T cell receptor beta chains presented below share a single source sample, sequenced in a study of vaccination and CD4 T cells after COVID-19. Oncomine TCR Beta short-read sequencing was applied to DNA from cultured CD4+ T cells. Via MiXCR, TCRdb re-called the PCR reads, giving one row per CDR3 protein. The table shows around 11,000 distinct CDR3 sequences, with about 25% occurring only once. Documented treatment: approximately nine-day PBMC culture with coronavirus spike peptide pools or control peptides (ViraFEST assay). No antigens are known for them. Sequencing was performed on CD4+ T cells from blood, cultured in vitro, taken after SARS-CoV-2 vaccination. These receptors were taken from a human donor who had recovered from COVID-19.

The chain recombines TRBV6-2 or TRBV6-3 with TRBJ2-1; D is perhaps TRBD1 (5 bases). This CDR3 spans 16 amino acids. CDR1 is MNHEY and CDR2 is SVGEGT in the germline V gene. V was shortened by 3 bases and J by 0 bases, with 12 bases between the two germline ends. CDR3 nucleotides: TGTGCCAGCAGTTATACGGACACGAGCTCCTACAATGAGCAGTTCTTC. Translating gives CASSYTDTSSYNEQFF.

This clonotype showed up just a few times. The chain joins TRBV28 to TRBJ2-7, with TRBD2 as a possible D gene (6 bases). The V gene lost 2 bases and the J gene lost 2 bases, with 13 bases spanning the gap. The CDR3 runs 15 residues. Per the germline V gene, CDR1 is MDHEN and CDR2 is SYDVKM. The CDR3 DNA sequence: TGTGCCAGCAGTTTAGCCACGCGGGGCCCCTACGAGCAGTACTTC. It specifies CASSLATRGPYEQYF.

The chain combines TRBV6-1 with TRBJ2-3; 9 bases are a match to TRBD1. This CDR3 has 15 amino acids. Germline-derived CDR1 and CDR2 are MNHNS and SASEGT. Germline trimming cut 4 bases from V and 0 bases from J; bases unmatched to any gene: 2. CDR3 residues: CASSVTGGSTDTQYF. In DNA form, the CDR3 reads TGTGCCAGCAGTGTAACAGGGGGCAGCACAGATACGCAGTATTTT.

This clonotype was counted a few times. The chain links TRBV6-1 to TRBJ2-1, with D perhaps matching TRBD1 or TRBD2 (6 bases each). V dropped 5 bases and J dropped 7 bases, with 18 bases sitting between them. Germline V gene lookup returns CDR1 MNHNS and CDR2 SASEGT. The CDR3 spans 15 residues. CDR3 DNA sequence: TGTGCCAGCAGTCCCCCGTGGAGGGGGAGGAATGAGCAGTTCTTC. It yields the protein CASSPPWRGRNEQFF.

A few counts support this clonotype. The chain's CDR3 is CASSSNGGAGEQYF. CDR3 DNA: TGTGCCAGCAGCTCCAATGGGGGGGCCGGCGAGCAGTACTTC. The chain employs TRBV7-7 and TRBJ2-7, with D perhaps TRBD2 (7 bases). The CDR3 extends over 14 amino acids. V was shortened by 4 bases and J by 6 bases, with 16 bases between the two germline ends. CDR1 and CDR2 (germline): SSHAT, FNYEAQ (reference sequence).

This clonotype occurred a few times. The CDR3: CAISAAQGKREGVAYEQYF. CDR3 nucleotide sequence: TGTGCCATCAGTGCTGCACAGGGAAAGCGGGAGGGGGTGGCCTACGAGCAGTACTTC. J is TRBJ2-7 and V is TRBV10-3; 10 nucleotides match TRBD2. With 4 bases clipped from V and 2 bases from J, the junction kept 17 bases outside the gene matches. The CDR3 has 19 residues. Germline V gives CDR1 ENHRY, CDR2 SYGVKD.

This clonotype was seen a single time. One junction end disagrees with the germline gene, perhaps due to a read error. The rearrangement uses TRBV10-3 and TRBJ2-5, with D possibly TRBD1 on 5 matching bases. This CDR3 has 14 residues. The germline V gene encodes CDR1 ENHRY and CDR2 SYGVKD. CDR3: CVISVHQGLETQYF. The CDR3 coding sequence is TGTGTCATCAGTGTCCACCAGGGATTAGAGACCCAGTACTTC.

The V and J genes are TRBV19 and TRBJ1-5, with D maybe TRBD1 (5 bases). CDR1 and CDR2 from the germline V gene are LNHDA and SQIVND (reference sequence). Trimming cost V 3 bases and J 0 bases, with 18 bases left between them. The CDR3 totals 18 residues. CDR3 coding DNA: TGTGCCAGTAGTATCCCCGGGACCGCCGACGTTAGCAATCAGCCCCAGCATTTT. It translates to CASSIPGTADVSNQPQHF.

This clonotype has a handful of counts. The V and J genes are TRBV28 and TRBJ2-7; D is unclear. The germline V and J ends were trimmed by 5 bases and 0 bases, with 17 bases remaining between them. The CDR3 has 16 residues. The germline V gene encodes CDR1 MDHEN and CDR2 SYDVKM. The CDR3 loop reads CASSAAHLGSSYEQYF. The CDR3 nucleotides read TGTGCCAGCAGTGCGGCGCATTTGGGTAGCTCCTACGAGCAGTACTTC.

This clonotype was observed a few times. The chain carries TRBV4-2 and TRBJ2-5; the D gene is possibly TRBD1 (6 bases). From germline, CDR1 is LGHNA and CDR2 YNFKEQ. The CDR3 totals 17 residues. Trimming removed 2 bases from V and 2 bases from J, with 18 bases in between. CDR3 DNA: TGTGCCAGCAGCCAAATCTCTCTCCTAGGACAGCAAGAGACCCAGTACTTC. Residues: CASSQISLLGQQETQYF.

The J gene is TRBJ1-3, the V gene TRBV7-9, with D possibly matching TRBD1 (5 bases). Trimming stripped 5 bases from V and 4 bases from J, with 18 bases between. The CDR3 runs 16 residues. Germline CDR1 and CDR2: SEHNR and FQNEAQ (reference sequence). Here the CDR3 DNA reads TGTGCCAGCAGCAGGGAGAACGGGCAGGGAGGAAACACCATATATTTT. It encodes CASSRENGQGGNTIYF.

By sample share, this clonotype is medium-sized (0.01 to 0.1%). CDR3 protein: CSAKEPNSPLHF. The CDR3 region has the DNA TGCAGTGCAAAGGAGCCAAATTCACCCCTCCACTTT. The V and J genes are TRBV20-1 and TRBJ1-6, with no clear D. This CDR3 comprises 12 residues. The V gene's germline CDR1 is DFQATT and CDR2 SNEGSKA (reference sequence). Deletions cut 6 bases from V and 7 bases from J, with 10 bases between.

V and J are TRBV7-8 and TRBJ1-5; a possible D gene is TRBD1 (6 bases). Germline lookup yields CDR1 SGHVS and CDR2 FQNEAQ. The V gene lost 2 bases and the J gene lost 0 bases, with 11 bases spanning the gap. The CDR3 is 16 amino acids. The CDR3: CASSLRGQLSNQPQHF. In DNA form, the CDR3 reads TGTGCCAGCAGCTTACGGGGACAACTTAGCAATCAGCCCCAGCATTTT.

CDR3 protein: CASSRGEQETQYF. As DNA, the CDR3 is TGTGCCAGCAGTCGAGGGGAGCAAGAGACCCAGTACTTC. The V and J genes are TRBV2 and TRBJ2-5; D may match TRBD1 or TRBD2 (5 bases each). Germline CDR1 is SNHLY and CDR2 is FYNNEI. The CDR3 runs 13 residues. V was shortened by 5 bases and J by 2 bases, with 9 bases between the two germline ends.

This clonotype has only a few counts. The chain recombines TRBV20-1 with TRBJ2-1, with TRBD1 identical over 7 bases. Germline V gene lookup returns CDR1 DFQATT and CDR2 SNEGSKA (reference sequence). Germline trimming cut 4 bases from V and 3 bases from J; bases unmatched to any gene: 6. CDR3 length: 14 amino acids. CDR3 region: CSATPWDSYNEQFF. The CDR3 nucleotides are TGCAGTGCTACACCCTGGGACAGCTACAATGAGCAGTTCTTC.

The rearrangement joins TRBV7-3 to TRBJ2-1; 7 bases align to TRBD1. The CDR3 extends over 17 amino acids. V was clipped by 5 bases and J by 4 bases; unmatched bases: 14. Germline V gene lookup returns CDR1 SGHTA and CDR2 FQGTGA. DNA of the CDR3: TGTGCCAGCAGCCTACTCCCCCGACAGGGAATTTACAATGAGCAGTTCTTC. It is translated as CASSLLPRQGIYNEQFF.

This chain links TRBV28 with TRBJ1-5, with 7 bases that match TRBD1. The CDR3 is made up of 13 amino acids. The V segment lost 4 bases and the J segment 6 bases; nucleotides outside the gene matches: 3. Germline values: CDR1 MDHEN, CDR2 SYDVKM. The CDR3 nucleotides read TGTGCCAGCAGTTCGAGGGGGCTTCAGCCCCAGCATTTT. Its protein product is CASSSRGLQPQHF.

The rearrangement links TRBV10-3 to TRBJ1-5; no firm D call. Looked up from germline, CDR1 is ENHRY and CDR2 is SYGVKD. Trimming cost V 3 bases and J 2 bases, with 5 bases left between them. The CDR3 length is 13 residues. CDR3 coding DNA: TGTGCCATCAGTGAAACCCGCAATCAGCCCCAGCATTTT. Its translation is CAISETRNQPQHF.

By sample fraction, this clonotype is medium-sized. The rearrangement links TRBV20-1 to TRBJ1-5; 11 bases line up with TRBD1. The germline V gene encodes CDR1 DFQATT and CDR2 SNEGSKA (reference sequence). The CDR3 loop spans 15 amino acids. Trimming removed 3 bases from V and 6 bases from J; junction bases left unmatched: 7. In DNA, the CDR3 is TGCAGTGCTAGCCGGACAGGGGGCTTCACTCAGCCCCAGCATTTT. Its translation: CSASRTGGFTQPQHF.

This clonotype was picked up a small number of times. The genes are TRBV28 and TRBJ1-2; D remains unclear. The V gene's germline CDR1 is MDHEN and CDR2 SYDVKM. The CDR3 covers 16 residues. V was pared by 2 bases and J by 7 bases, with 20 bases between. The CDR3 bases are TGTGCCAGCAGTTTACGTCCGAACGGAGGAAGTGGTGGCTACACCTTC. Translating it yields CASSLRPNGGSGGYTF.

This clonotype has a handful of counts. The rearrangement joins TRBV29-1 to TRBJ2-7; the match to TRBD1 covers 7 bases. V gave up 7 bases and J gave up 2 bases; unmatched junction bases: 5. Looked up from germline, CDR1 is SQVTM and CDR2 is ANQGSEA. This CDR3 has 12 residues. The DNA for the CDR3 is TGCAGCGCCGGGACAGCGGCCTACGAGCAGTACTTC. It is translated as CSAGTAAYEQYF.

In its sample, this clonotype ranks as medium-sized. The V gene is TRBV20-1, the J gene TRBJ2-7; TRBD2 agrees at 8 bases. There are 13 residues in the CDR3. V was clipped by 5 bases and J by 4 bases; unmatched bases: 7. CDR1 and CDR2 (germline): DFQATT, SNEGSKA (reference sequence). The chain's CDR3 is CSAGGSGRYEQYF. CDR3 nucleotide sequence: TGCAGTGCTGGGGGCAGCGGGAGATACGAGCAGTACTTC.

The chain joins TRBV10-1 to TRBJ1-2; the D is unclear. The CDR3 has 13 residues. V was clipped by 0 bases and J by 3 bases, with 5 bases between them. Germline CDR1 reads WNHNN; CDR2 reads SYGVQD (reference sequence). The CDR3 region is CASSESGDYGYTF. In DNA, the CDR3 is TGCGCCAGCAGTGAGTCCGGGGACTATGGCTACACCTTC.

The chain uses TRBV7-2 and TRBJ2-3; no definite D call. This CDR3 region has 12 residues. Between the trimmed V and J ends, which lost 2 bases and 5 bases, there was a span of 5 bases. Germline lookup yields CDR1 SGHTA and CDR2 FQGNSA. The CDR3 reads CASSLSEDTQYF. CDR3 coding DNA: TGTGCCAGCAGCTTAAGCGAAGATACGCAGTATTTT.

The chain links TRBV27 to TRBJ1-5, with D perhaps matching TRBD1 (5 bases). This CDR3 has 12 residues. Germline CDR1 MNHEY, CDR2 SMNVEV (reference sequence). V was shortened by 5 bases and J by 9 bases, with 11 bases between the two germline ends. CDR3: CASSPSGGPQHF. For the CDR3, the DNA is TGTGCCAGCAGTCCTTCCGGGGGGCCCCAGCATTTT.